Listed below are T cell receptor beta chains from one sample, sequenced in a study of shared clonotypes between healthy human individuals. Measured with immunoSEQ multiplex PCR; TCRdb has only the in-frame clones, and not every one. The sample includes hundreds of thousands of clones, roughly 96% of them seen just once. Material for sequencing was naive CD8+ T cells sorted from blood. Receptors originate from a woman in her 30s in good health. The CDR3 runs from the conserved cysteine through the conserved F or W. The D gene is left open where the match is weak. Clone sizes are given selectively: once, few, many, or a class where the clone is expanded.

d_gene | j_gene | v_gene | abundance | CDR3nt | CDR3aa
NA | TRBJ2-6 | TRBV27 | NA | TGTGCCAGCAGTCTCCATGGGGCATCTGGGGCCAACGTCCTGACTTTC | CASSLHGASGANVLTF
TRBD1 | TRBJ2-3 | TRBV7-2 | NA | TGTGCCAGCAGCTTAGTAACAGGGGATCCCACAGATACGCAGTATTTT | CASSLVTGDPTDTQYF
TRBD1 | TRBJ2-1 | TRBV27 | NA | TGTGCCAGCAGTAGGACAGGATCCTACAATGAGCAGTTCTTC | CASSRTGSYNEQFF
NA | TRBJ1-1 | TRBV4-1 | NA | TGCGCCAGCAGCCAAGTCGGGACCCCGGCGGCTTTCTTT | CASSQVGTPAAFF
TRBD2 | TRBJ2-3 | TRBV29-1 | NA | TGCAGCGTTGAAGGGCTAGCGGAAAATACGCAGTATTTT | CSVEGLAENTQYF
NA | TRBJ2-7 | TRBV29-1 | once | TGCAGCGTTATTTCGGAGAGGGACGCCTCCTACGAGCAGTACTTC | CSVISERDASYEQYF
NA | TRBJ1-2 | TRBV27 | NA | TGTGCCAGCAGGCCCGGGGGCGGAGCTAACTATGGCTACACCTTC | CASRPGGGANYGYTF
NA | TRBJ2-7 | TRBV11-2 | NA | TGTGCCAGCAGCCCAGGTGGCTCAGCCTACGAGCAGTACTTC | CASSPGGSAYEQYF
NA | TRBJ2-1 | TRBV2 | NA | TGTGCCAGTGAAGTTGGTAGGTCCTACAATGAGCAGTTCTTC | CASEVGRSYNEQFF
TRBD1 | TRBJ2-7 | TRBV19 | NA | TGTGCCAGTAGTCCGGGACAGGGGTACGCCTACGAGCAGTACTTC | CASSPGQGYAYEQYF
TRBD2 | TRBJ2-1 | TRBV2 | NA | TGTGCCAGCAGTGGACTAGCTGGGTACAATGAGCAGTTCTTC | CASSGLAGYNEQFF
TRBD1 | TRBJ1-4 | TRBV7-9 | NA | TGTGCCAGCAGTATACCGCAGGGGGCATCCGAAAAACTGTTTTTT | CASSIPQGASEKLFF
TRBD1 | TRBJ2-7 | TRBV11-2 | NA | TGTGCCAGCAGCTCGGGACAGGTCTCCTACGAGCAGTACTTC | CASSSGQVSYEQYF
TRBD2 | TRBJ2-1 | TRBV6-6 | NA | TGTGCCAGCAGTTCCACTAGCGGACCCTACAATGAGCAGTTCTTC | CASSSTSGPYNEQFF
TRBD2 | TRBJ2-7 | TRBV5-1 | NA | TGCGCCAGCAGCTGGACTAGCGGGAGTTCCTACGAGCAGTACTTC | CASSWTSGSSYEQYF
NA | TRBJ2-1 | TRBV27 | NA | TGTGCCAGCAGTTTAGCGGGCCACAATGAGCAGTTCTTC | CASSLAGHNEQFF
NA | TRBJ2-1 | TRBV5-6 | NA | TGTGCCAGCAGCCCAGGGGACAATGAGCAGTTCTTC | CASSPGDNEQFF
NA | TRBJ1-2 | TRBV4-1 | NA | TGCGCCAGCAGCCAAGCTTCTGCGGGGGTCTATGGCTACACCTTC | CASSQASAGVYGYTF
NA | TRBJ2-7 | TRBV4-1 | NA | TGCGCCAGCAGCCAAGATCTGGGGGGTGGGGTTCGCTACGAGCAGTACTTC | CASSQDLGGGVRYEQYF
NA | TRBJ1-2 | TRBV6-1 | NA | TGTGCCAGCAGTGAAGCAGGTGGCTACACCTTC | CASSEAGGYTF
TRBD2 | TRBJ2-1 | TRBV28 | NA | TGTGCCAGCAGGGTGACTAGCGAGAGCTCCTACAATGAGCAGTTCTTC | CASRVTSESSYNEQFF
TRBD2 | TRBJ2-7 | TRBV5-1 | NA | TGCGCCAGCAGCCCGTCGGGCGGGAGCTACGAGCAGTACTTC | CASSPSGGSYEQYF
NA | TRBJ1-2 | TRBV5-1 | NA | TGCGCCAGCAGCTTGACAGGGAGCGCCTATGGCTACACCTTC | CASSLTGSAYGYTF
NA | TRBJ2-7 | TRBV7-8 | NA | TGTGCCAGCAGCTTAGGATCGCCCTACGAGCAGTACTTC | CASSLGSPYEQYF
NA | TRBJ2-3 | TRBV27 | NA | TGTGCCAGCAGTTCGCCAGGGGTGGTAGGTCGCACAGATACGCAGTATTTT | CASSSPGVVGRTDTQYF
NA | TRBJ2-7 | TRBV14 | NA | TGTGCCAGCAGCCAGGCCTCCTACGAGCAGTACTTC | CASSQASYEQYF
TRBD2 | TRBJ2-3 | TRBV5-6 | NA | TGTGCCAGCAGCCATGCCCGACTAGCGGGAGTAACAGATACGCAGTATTTT | CASSHARLAGVTDTQYF
NA | TRBJ2-1 | TRBV5-1 | NA | TGCGCCAGCAGCTTGCCTAGTTACTACAATGAGCAGTTCTTC | CASSLPSYYNEQFF
NA | TRBJ2-1 | TRBV9 | NA | TGTGCCAGCAGCCCCCCCGGAGGTCCTGATGAGCAGTTCTTC | CASSPPGGPDEQFF
NA | TRBJ2-5 | TRBV27 | NA | TGTGCCAGCAGTGGATCCGGGAAGACCCAGTACTTC | CASSGSGKTQYF
NA | TRBJ2-5 | TRBV28 | NA | TGTGCCAGCAGTTCTTCCCTTGAGGCAGGGGACGAGACCCAGTACTTC | CASSSSLEAGDETQYF
TRBD1 | TRBJ1-2 | TRBV6-5 | NA | TGTGCCAGCAGTGGGACAGGGGCAAGTGGCTACACCTTC | CASSGTGASGYTF
TRBD2 | TRBJ2-1 | TRBV19 | NA | TGTGCCAGTAGTACGTACGGGAGGGTAGATGAGCAGTTCTTC | CASSTYGRVDEQFF
TRBD2 | TRBJ2-3 | TRBV25-1 | NA | TGTGCCAGCAGCGATCGGGGGGAGGCGGTAGTAGCAGATACGCAGTATTTT | CASSDRGEAVVADTQYF
NA | TRBJ2-5 | TRBV5-1 | NA | TGCGCCAGCGGGGACGGCTCCGCCAGATCACAAGAGACCCAGTACTTC | CASGDGSARSQETQYF
NA | TRBJ1-1 | TRBV30 | NA | TGTGCCTGGAGTTGGGGAAGAATCATGAACACTGAAGCTTTCTTT | CAWSWGRIMNTEAFF
TRBD1 | TRBJ2-7 | TRBV28 | NA | TGTGCCAGCAGTTTAAGGGACAGGGGCTCCTACGAGCAGTACTTC | CASSLRDRGSYEQYF
TRBD1 | TRBJ2-7 | TRBV30 | NA | TGTGCCTGGAGTAAGGGGCGGGACAGGGATTCCGAGCAGTACTTC | CAWSKGRDRDSEQYF
NA | TRBJ2-7 | TRBV14 | NA | TGTGCCAGCAGCCCCAAGATGTTAGGTACCGAGCAGTACTTC | CASSPKMLGTEQYF
TRBD1 | TRBJ1-1 | TRBV19 | NA | TGTGCCAGTAGTATAAGTTGGAGACAGGGGGTAGACACTGAAGCTTTCTTT | CASSISWRQGVDTEAFF
NA | TRBJ2-7 | TRBV28 | NA | TGTGCCAGCAGTTTGACCCTTCTGGGCGAGCAGTACTTC | CASSLTLLGEQYF
NA | TRBJ1-3 | TRBV7-6 | NA | TGTGCCAGCAGCTCCGGATTGACCTCTTCCGGAAACACCATATATTTT | CASSSGLTSSGNTIYF